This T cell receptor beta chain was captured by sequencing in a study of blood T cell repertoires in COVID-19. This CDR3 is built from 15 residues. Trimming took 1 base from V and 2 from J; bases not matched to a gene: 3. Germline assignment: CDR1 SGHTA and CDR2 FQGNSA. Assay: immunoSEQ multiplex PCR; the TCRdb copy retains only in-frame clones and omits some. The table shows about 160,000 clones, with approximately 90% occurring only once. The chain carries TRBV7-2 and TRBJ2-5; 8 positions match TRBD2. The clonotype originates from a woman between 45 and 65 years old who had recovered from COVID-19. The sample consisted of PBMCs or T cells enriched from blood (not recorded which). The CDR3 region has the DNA TGTGCCAGCAGCTTAGTACGGGGGGGGCAAGAGACCCAGTACTTC. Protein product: CASSLVRGGQETQYF.